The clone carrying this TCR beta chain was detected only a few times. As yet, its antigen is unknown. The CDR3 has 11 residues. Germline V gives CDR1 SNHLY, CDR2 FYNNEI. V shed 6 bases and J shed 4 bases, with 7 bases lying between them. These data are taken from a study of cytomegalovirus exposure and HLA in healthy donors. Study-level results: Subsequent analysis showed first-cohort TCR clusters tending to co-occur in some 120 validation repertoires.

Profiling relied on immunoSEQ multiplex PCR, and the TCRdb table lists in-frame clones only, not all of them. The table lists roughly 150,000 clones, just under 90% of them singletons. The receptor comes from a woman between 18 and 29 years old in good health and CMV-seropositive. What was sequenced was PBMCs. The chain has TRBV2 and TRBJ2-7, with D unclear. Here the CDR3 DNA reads TGTGCCAGCAGGCGGAGTTACGAGCAGTACTTC. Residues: CASRRSYEQYF.